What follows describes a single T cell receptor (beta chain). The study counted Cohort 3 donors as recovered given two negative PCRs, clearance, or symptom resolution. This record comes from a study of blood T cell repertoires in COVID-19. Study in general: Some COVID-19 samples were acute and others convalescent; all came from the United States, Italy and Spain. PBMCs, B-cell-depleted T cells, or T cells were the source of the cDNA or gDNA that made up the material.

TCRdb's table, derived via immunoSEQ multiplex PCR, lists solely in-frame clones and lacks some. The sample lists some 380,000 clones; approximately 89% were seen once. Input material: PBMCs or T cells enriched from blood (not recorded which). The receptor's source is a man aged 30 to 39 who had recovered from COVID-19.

This chain's CDR3 is CASSPAVNEKLFF. DNA of the CDR3: TGCGCCAGCAGCCCGGCGGTCAATGAAAAACTGTTTTTT. This rearrangement joins TRBV5-1 to TRBJ1-4; D remains ambiguous. CDR3 length equals 13 residues. V dropped 4 bases and J dropped 5 bases, with 9 bases sitting between them. Germline CDR1 and CDR2: SGHRS and YFSETQ.